This T cell receptor (beta chain) derives from a study of shared clonotypes between healthy human individuals. Notes on the study in general: Clonotype sharing among donors was expected to depend on sequencing depth.

This clone was counted only a few times. The antigen is unknown. This specimen includes other DNA sequences encoding the same CDR3. Naive CD8 cells, CD45RO-negative and positively selected for CCR7, excluded terminally differentiated effector memory CD45RA+ cells. Clones were sequenced by immunoSEQ multiplex PCR, and TCRdb holds only the in-frame ones, with some missing. The sample lists nearly 2 million clones, about 95% seen once, with under 1.5% in the top ten. This TCR came from a man aged 18 to 30 in good health. Sequenced sample: naive CD8+ T cells sorted from blood.

The CDR3 DNA is TGTGCCAGCAGTGCGAACTACGAGCAGTACTTC. This gives the protein CASSANYEQYF. This rearrangement joins TRBV25-1 to TRBJ2-7; D is uncertain. The germline CDR1 and CDR2 sequences are MGHDK and SYGVNS. This CDR3 region has 11 residues. Trimming cost V 4 bases and J 3 bases, with 4 bases left between them.